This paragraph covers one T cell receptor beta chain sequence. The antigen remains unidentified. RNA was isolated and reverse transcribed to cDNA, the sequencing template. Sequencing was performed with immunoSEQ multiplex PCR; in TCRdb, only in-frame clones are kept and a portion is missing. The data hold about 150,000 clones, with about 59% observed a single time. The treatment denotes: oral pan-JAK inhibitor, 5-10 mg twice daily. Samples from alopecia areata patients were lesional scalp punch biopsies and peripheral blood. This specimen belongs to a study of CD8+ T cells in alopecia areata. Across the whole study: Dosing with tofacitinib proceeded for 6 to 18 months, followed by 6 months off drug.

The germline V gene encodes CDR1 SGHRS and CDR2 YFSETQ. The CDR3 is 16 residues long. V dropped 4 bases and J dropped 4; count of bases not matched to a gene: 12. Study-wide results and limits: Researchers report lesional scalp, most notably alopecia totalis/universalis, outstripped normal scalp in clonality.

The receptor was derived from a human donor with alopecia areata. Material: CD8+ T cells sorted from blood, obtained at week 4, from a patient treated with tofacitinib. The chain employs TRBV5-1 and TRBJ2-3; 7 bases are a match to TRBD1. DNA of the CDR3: TGCGCCAGCAGCCCGGAAAACAGGGGATGGGCAGATACGCAGTATTTT. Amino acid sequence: CASSPENRGWADTQYF.